The 8 T cell receptor beta chains below were found in one sample sequenced in a study of cytomegalovirus exposure and HLA in healthy donors. In the PCR, 60 Vbeta and 13 Jbeta primers were used. The repertoire was sequenced with immunoSEQ multiplex PCR; TCRdb's copy has only in-frame clones and lacks some. This sample has 80,000 to 100,000 clones; roughly 64% occur once, and the top ten carry about 15%. Material for sequencing was PBMCs. The source is a woman aged 40 to 50 in good health and CMV-seropositive.

This chain connects TRBV15 to TRBJ2-7; 8 nucleotides align to TRBD1. Germline V CDR1 and CDR2: LNHNV, YYDKDF (reference sequence). This CDR3 spans 16 amino acids. V lost 1 base to trimming and J lost 4 bases; unmatched junction nucleotides: 9. The CDR3 reads CATSRGRDRHLYEQYF. CDR3 coding DNA: TGTGCCACCAGCAGAGGAAGGGACAGGCACCTTTACGAGCAGTACTTC.

This clone occurred a few times. The chain joins TRBV6-5 to TRBJ2-1, with D tentatively TRBD2 (6 bases). The germline gives CDR1 MNHEY, CDR2 SVGAGI. CDR3 length equals 15 residues. The germline V and J ends were trimmed by 7 bases and 5 bases, with 18 bases remaining between them. The DNA for the CDR3 is TGTGCCAGCAAACCATCAGCGGGCTTAAACAATGAGCAGTTCTTC. It yields the protein CASKPSAGLNNEQFF.

The gene calls are TRBV6-1 and TRBJ1-2, with D possibly matching TRBD1 (5 bases). Between the trimmed V and J ends, which lost 3 bases and 0 bases, there was a span of 20 bases. This CDR3 has 18 residues. Germline lookup yields CDR1 MNHNS and CDR2 SASEGT. The CDR3 DNA follows: TGTGCCAGCAGTGATACACCGGGACGCGGGAAAGCTAACTATGGCTACACCTTC. It codes for CASSDTPGRGKANYGYTF.

The rearrangement joins TRBV11-2 to TRBJ2-7; possible D gene TRBD2, 6 bases. The CDR3 totals 15 residues. Germline CDR1 SGHAT, CDR2 FQNNGV. The germline V and J ends were trimmed by 6 bases and 7 bases, with 22 bases remaining between them. Here the CDR3 reads CASRGLAFLSGEQYF. CDR3 bases: TGTGCCAGCAGAGGGCTAGCGTTCCTATCGGGGGAGCAGTACTTC.

The chain joins TRBV5-1 to TRBJ2-7; 9 positions match TRBD1. V shed 3 bases and J 2 bases; nucleotides not matched to a gene: 6. This CDR3 comprises 15 residues. Germline CDR1 SGHRS, CDR2 YFSETQ. The DNA of the CDR3 is TGCGCCAGCAGCTCAAGACAGGGGGTTACCTACGAGCAGTACTTC. It codes for CASSSRQGVTYEQYF.

The chain has TRBV7-8 and TRBJ1-1, with D possibly TRBD1 on 5 matching bases. The CDR3 runs to 16 residues. The germline V and J ends were trimmed by 5 bases and 4 bases, with 20 bases remaining between them. Germline loops: CDR1 SGHVS, CDR2 FQNEAQ. The CDR3 bases are TGTGCCAGCAGCCTACCACGGGGCGGGGTGGGCACTGAAGCTTTCTTT. This gives the protein CASSLPRGGVGTEAFF. The complete variable domain, with remaining parts taken from reference TRBV7-8 and TRBJ1-1, reads GAGVSQSPRYKVAKRGQDVALRCDPISGHVSLFWYQQALGQGPEFLTYFQNEAQLDKSGLPSDRFFAERPEGSVSTLKIQRTQQEDSAVYLCASSLPRGGVGTEAFFGQGTRLTVV.

The chain recombines TRBV4-3 with TRBJ1-2; no clear D gene. This CDR3 is built from 14 residues. Germline V lookup: CDR1 LGHNA, CDR2 YSLEER. The V end was cut by 1 base, the J end by 4 bases, with 10 bases between. This chain's CDR3 is CASSQAAGPYGYTF. In DNA, the CDR3 is TGCGCCAGCAGCCAAGCAGCAGGTCCCTATGGCTACACCTTC.

With regard to this clone: This sample also contains other DNA sequences that code for the same CDR3. This chain links TRBV7-9 with TRBJ2-5; D gene ambiguous. The V end lost 5 bases, the J end lost 5 bases, and 6 bases lay between the germline ends. From germline, CDR1 is SEHNR and CDR2 FQNEAQ (reference sequence). This CDR3 has 11 amino acids. The CDR3 loop reads CASSPQETQYF. For the CDR3, the DNA is TGTGCCAGCAGCCCACAGGAGACCCAGTACTTC.